What follows are 24 T cell receptor beta chains derived from one specimen sequenced in a study of blood T cell repertoires in COVID-19. Profiling relied on immunoSEQ multiplex PCR, and the TCRdb table lists in-frame clones only, not all of them. The data show around 250,000 clones, approximately 85% seen once. Sequencing used PBMCs or T cells enriched from blood (not recorded which). The source of these receptors is a woman aged 45-60 years who had recovered from COVID-19.

The chain uses TRBV9 and TRBJ1-6; no clear D. The CDR3 has 15 amino acids. From germline, CDR1 is SGDLS and CDR2 YYNGEE. V shed 0 bases and J shed 4 bases, with 8 bases lying between them. CDR3 in amino acids: CASSVAGQYNSPLHF. CDR3 DNA: TGTGCCAGCAGCGTAGCTGGGCAATATAATTCACCCCTCCACTTT.

Worth noting for this clone: Different DNA sequences within this sample yield the same CDR3. This chain connects TRBV29-1 to TRBJ1-1, with a weak D call TRBD1 (5 bases). CDR3 size: 11 residues. The V end was cut by 6 bases, the J end by 2 bases, with 7 bases between. Germline V CDR1 and CDR2: SQVTM, ANQGSEA. The CDR3 sequence: CSVDRNTEAFF. The CDR3 region has the DNA TGCAGCGTAGACAGAAACACTGAAGCTTTCTTT. Drawing the rest from reference TRBV29-1 and TRBJ1-1, the complete variable domain is SAVISQKPSRDICQRGTSLTIQCQVDSQVTMMFWYRQQPGQSLTLIATANQGSEATYESGFVIDKFPISRPNLTFSTLTVSNMSPEDSSIYLCSVDRNTEAFFGQGTRLTVV.

This clone was seen just once. The rearrangement uses TRBV2 and TRBJ1-3; 7 nucleotides match TRBD1. The CDR3 is 14 amino acids. With 7 bases clipped from V and 2 bases from J, the junction kept 5 bases outside the gene matches. Germline V gene lookup returns CDR1 SNHLY and CDR2 FYNNEI. The CDR3 is CASMRQGAGNTIYF. In DNA, the CDR3 is TGTGCCAGCATGCGACAGGGCGCTGGAAACACCATATATTTT.

The chain couples TRBV6-2 or TRBV6-3 to TRBJ2-1; perhaps TRBD2 as D (6 bases). The CDR3 runs to 13 residues. The V end was cut by 4 bases, the J end by 12 bases, with 16 bases between. CDR1 and CDR2 (germline): MNHEY, SVGEGT. CDR3 DNA: TGTGCCAGCAGTTCGACGTACCGGGAGAGGCAGTTCTTC. Protein product: CASSSTYRERQFF.

The CDR3 sequence: CASSHDRKETQYF. The CDR3 DNA reads as TGTGCCAGCAGCCACGACAGAAAAGAGACCCAGTACTTC. The J gene is TRBJ2-5, the V gene TRBV11-3, with a tentative D call TRBD1 (5 bases). Germline lookup yields CDR1 SGHNT and CDR2 YENEEA. V was cut by 5 bases and J by 3 bases, with 10 bases left in between. The CDR3 is made up of 13 amino acids. The full variable domain, rest sourced from reference TRBV11-3 and TRBJ2-5, is EAGVVQSPRYKIIEKKQPVAFWCNPISGHNTLYWYLQNLGQGPELLIRYENEEAVDDSQLPKDRFSAERLKGVDSTLKIQPAELGDSAVYLCASSHDRKETQYFGPGTRLLVL.

The J gene is TRBJ1-1, the V gene TRBV18, with 9 bases identical to TRBD1. With V trimmed by 4 bases and J by 6 bases, 6 bases remained unmatched. Germline values: CDR1 KGHSH, CDR2 LQKENI. The CDR3 runs 14 residues. The CDR3 DNA sequence: TGTGCCAGCTCACGGACAGGGGAGGAGGCTGAAGCTTTCTTT. Translation gives CASSRTGEEAEAFF.

This chain links TRBV13 with TRBJ1-1; 11 nucleotides align to TRBD1. Germline V lookup: CDR1 PRHDT, CDR2 FYEKMQ (reference sequence). The CDR3 runs to 14 residues. V was clipped by 5 bases and J by 6 bases; unmatched bases: 5. The CDR3: CASSRTGGAPEAFF. The CDR3 DNA sequence: TGTGCCAGCAGCCGGACAGGGGGCGCGCCTGAAGCTTTCTTT.

This clone was seen a handful of times. The V gene is TRBV27, the J gene TRBJ2-7, with TRBD2 as a possible D gene (5 bases). V was shortened by 5 bases and J by 3 bases, with 11 bases between the two germline ends. Germline CDR1 and CDR2: MNHEY and SMNVEV (reference sequence). The CDR3 is 13 residues long. CDR3 coding DNA: TGTGCCAGCAGTCTGCGGGTGTACTACGAGCAGTACTTC. It yields the protein CASSLRVYYEQYF.

This chain links TRBV7-9 with TRBJ2-5; possibly TRBD1 for D (5 bases). Trimming removed 5 bases at V and 5 bases at J, with 12 bases between. CDR3 length: 13 amino acids. Per the germline V gene, CDR1 is SEHNR and CDR2 is FQNEAQ (reference sequence). The CDR3 reads CASSPKDKETQYF. The DNA for the CDR3 is TGTGCCAGCAGCCCTAAGGACAAGGAGACCCAGTACTTC.

V and J are TRBV19 and TRBJ1-5; D is unresolved. CDR3 size: 14 residues. Germline V gene lookup returns CDR1 LNHDA and CDR2 SQIVND (reference sequence). V shed 4 bases and J shed 4 bases, with 11 bases lying between them. The CDR3 nucleotides are TGTGCCAGTAGTAGCAGCGGCCCAAATCAGCCCCAGCATTTT. Encoded protein: CASSSSGPNQPQHF.

The genes are TRBV11-2 and TRBJ2-2, with a tentative D call TRBD2 (5 bases). Between the trimmed V and J ends, which lost 7 bases and 4 bases, there was a span of 16 bases. Germline lookup yields CDR1 SGHAT and CDR2 FQNNGV. The CDR3 is 15 residues long. This CDR3 reads CASTRRGPGTGELFF. The DNA for the CDR3 is TGTGCCAGCACTAGGCGAGGGCCGGGCACCGGGGAGCTGTTTTTT.

V is TRBV11-2 and J is TRBJ2-1, with 12 bases that match TRBD2. J gave up 15 bases and V 5 bases, and 11 bases lay outside the gene matches. Germline V gene data show CDR1 as SGHAT and CDR2 as FQNNGV. There are 14 residues in the CDR3. The CDR3 region has the DNA TGTGCCAGCAGCCCAAACCCTCTAGCGGGAGGGGGGTTCTTC. Amino acid sequence: CASSPNPLAGGGFF.

The chain joins TRBV19 to TRBJ1-6; 7 nucleotides agree with TRBD1. The trim removed 3 bases at V and 7 bases at J, leaving 6 bases unmatched. This CDR3 spans 15 amino acids. The V gene's germline CDR1 is LNHDA and CDR2 SQIVND (reference sequence). The CDR3 reads CASSIITGDNSPLHF. CDR3 sequence (DNA): TGTGCCAGTAGTATTATTACAGGGGACAATTCACCCCTCCACTTT.

The chain carries TRBV10-3 and TRBJ1-1; a weak D match, TRBD1 (6 bases). The CDR3 has 14 amino acids. Germline CDR1 and CDR2: ENHRY and SYGVKD. The V end lost 6 bases, the J end lost 1 base, and 12 bases lay between the germline ends. The CDR3 here is CAISVGQPNTEAFF. The CDR3 DNA reads as TGTGCCATCAGCGTTGGACAGCCGAACACTGAAGCTTTCTTT.

This chain links TRBV28 with TRBJ1-5; D is undetermined. The V end was cut by 5 bases, the J end by 0 bases, with 14 bases between. The CDR3 has 16 residues. Germline lookup yields CDR1 MDHEN and CDR2 SYDVKM. This CDR3 reads CASSLRPYYSNQPQHF. The CDR3 DNA follows: TGTGCCAGCAGTCTCAGGCCCTATTATAGCAATCAGCCCCAGCATTTT.

This chain connects TRBV4-1 to TRBJ2-2, with D unresolved. V was trimmed by 8 bases and J by 2 bases, leaving 6 bases between them. The germline gives CDR1 MGHRA, CDR2 YSYEKL. The CDR3 covers 12 residues. CDR3 in amino acids: CASGINTGELFF. DNA for the CDR3: TGCGCCAGCGGCATTAACACCGGGGAGCTGTTTTTT.

This sequence joins TRBV7-8 and TRBJ2-6, with TRBD1 matching over 10 bases. The trim removed 2 bases at V and 0 bases at J, leaving 10 bases unmatched. From germline, CDR1 is SGHVS and CDR2 FQNEAQ. The CDR3 length is 20 residues. The CDR3 protein is CASSLPSEGTGVSGANVLTF. The CDR3 DNA sequence: TGTGCCAGCAGCTTACCAAGCGAGGGGACAGGGGTCTCTGGGGCCAACGTCCTGACTTTC. Together with reference TRBV7-8 and TRBJ2-6, the CDR3 gives the full variable domain: GAGVSQSPRYKVAKRGQDVALRCDPISGHVSLFWYQQALGQGPEFLTYFQNEAQLDKSGLPSDRFFAERPEGSVSTLKIQRTQQEDSAVYLCASSLPSEGTGVSGANVLTFGAGSRLTVL.

The chain joins TRBV11-1 to TRBJ2-3, with 9 bases lining up with TRBD2. Trimming removed 1 base from V and 5 bases from J; junction bases left unmatched: 4. The length of the CDR3 is 15 residues. The germline V gene has CDR1 SGHAT and CDR2 FQDESV (reference sequence). CDR3 DNA sequence: TGTGCCAGCAGCTTAGGTAGCGGGGGATTAGATACGCAGTATTTT. This translates into CASSLGSGGLDTQYF.

The chain combines TRBV6-5 with TRBJ2-1; 8 bases fit TRBD2. Germline V gives CDR1 MNHEY, CDR2 SVGAGI. The CDR3 contains 15 residues. The trim removed 10 bases at V and 8 bases at J, leaving 16 bases unmatched. CDR3 protein: CATSQRLAIGDEQFF. In DNA form, the CDR3 reads TGTGCCACCTCCCAGCGACTAGCGATAGGGGATGAGCAGTTCTTC.

The J gene is TRBJ2-7, the V gene TRBV3-1 (or the pseudogene TRBV3-2), with D uncertain. V lost 2 bases and J 4 bases, leaving 3 bases between the germline ends. The CDR3 has 11 amino acids. Germline loops: CDR1 LGHDT, CDR2 YNNKEL (reference sequence). The CDR3 DNA sequence: TGTGCCAGCAGCCAATCATACGAGCAGTACTTC. It translates to CASSQSYEQYF.

CDR3 amino acids: CASSPSGAGAPTDTQYF. Written as DNA, the CDR3 is TGTGCCAGCAGCCCCAGCGGGGCGGGGGCCCCAACAGATACGCAGTATTTT. V is TRBV7-6 and J is TRBJ2-3; D is perhaps TRBD2 (7 bases). CDR3 length equals 17 residues. V lost 5 bases and J 3 bases, leaving 21 bases between the germline ends. Germline lookup yields CDR1 SGHVS and CDR2 FNYEAQ.

CDR3 amino acids: CASSQDQGWSYGYTF. The CDR3 DNA is TGTGCCAGCAGCCAAGATCAGGGATGGAGCTATGGCTACACCTTC. The rearrangement joins TRBV4-2 to TRBJ1-2; a possible D gene is TRBD1 (5 bases). The germline V gene encodes CDR1 LGHNA and CDR2 YNFKEQ. With 0 bases removed from V and 4 bases from J, the gap between germline ends came to 12 bases. The CDR3 spans 15 residues.

This chain uses TRBV7-9 with TRBJ1-3; no definite D call. Trimming pared 1 base from V and 1 base from J, leaving 14 bases between. Per the germline V gene, CDR1 is SEHNR and CDR2 is FQNEAQ (reference sequence). The CDR3 totals 17 residues. CDR3 sequence: CASSLVPHRESGNTIYF. The CDR3 nucleotides are TGTGCCAGCAGCTTAGTCCCTCACCGGGAGTCTGGAAACACCATATATTTT.

V usage is TRBV29-1 and J usage is TRBJ2-2; D ambiguous. Trimming left V 3 bases short and J 0 bases short, with 8 bases between. The CDR3 consists of 14 residues. Germline CDR1 SQVTM, CDR2 ANQGSEA. DNA for the CDR3: TGCAGCGTTGAGGCAAAATCGAACACCGGGGAGCTGTTTTTT. As protein: CSVEAKSNTGELFF.